This T cell receptor (beta chain) was documented in a study of T cell responses to AZD1222 COVID-19 vaccine. Study context: Pooled samples include second doses given at about 4 or 12 weeks.

The study, taken as a whole, reports: At baseline, seropositivity was found in only six or seven AZD1222 recipients. Compared with day 0, the breadth and depth of the Spike-specific TCR repertoire rose significantly after two doses of AZD1222. None of the repertoires were sampled until the peak T cell response had passed.

Concerning this clone itself: Its target is not known.

The CDR3 totals 17 residues. Germline values: CDR1 MDHEN, CDR2 SYDVKM. The junction had 15 bases not matched to a gene; V was cut back by 5 bases and J by 8 bases. TCRdb's table, derived via immunoSEQ multiplex PCR, lists solely in-frame clones and lacks some. The data hold about 100,000 clones, with about nine tenths observed a single time. The clonotype originates from an adult in good health. The sequences come from peripheral blood, collected on day 0 of AZD1222 vaccination. The chain couples TRBV28 to TRBJ2-3; TRBD2 matches at 11 bases. CDR3 bases: TGTGCCAGCAGTCGGCCTACTAGCGGGAGTTGTTCGGTTACGCAGTATTTT. This gives the protein CASSRPTSGSCSVTQYF.